Listed here are 12 T cell receptor beta chains from one sample, sequenced in a study of regulatory T cells. Study-level points and caveats: Hydrophobic residues at CDR3 positions 6 and 7 were enriched in conventional CD4+ T cells of CD3G-deficient patients.

Their target antigens are unknown. Primers: 52 TRBV forward and 13 TRBJ reverse. Assay used: immunoSEQ multiplex PCR; TCRdb lists only in-frame clones, some missing. The data contain 20,000 to 25,000 clones, 70% to 90% of them singletons. Sequencing was done on a sample of conventional CD4+ T cells sorted from blood. All receptors derive from a child aged 5-17 years with CD3G deficiency.

J is TRBJ2-7 and V is TRBV6-1, with D possibly being TRBD1 (6 bases). V lost 1 base, J lost 3 bases, and 10 bases lay in between. This CDR3 spans 14 amino acids. Germline V gene data show CDR1 as MNHNS and CDR2 as SASEGT. CDR3 region: CASSEGQGHYEQYF. CDR3 nucleotide sequence: TGTGCCAGCAGTGAAGGGCAGGGGCACTACGAGCAGTACTTC.

The genes are TRBV6-1 and TRBJ2-7; perhaps TRBD1 as D (8 bases). The CDR3 runs 15 residues. Germline CDR1 MNHNS, CDR2 SASEGT. The germline V and J ends were trimmed by 7 bases and 0 bases, with 16 bases remaining between them. This CDR3 is CASKAQGGASYEQYF. CDR3 coding DNA: TGTGCCAGCAAAGCACAGGGGGGGGCCTCCTACGAGCAGTACTTC.

The rearrangement uses TRBV28 and TRBJ1-2; weak D call: TRBD1 (6 bases). This CDR3 is 15 amino acids long. Per germline, CDR1 MDHEN and CDR2 SYDVKM. Trimming cost V 4 bases and J 2 bases, with 14 bases left between them. As DNA, the CDR3 is TGTGCCAGCAGTTCCGGGGGGGCTCGGAACTATGGCTACACCTTC. Protein: CASSSGGARNYGYTF.

The V and J genes are TRBV6-1 and TRBJ1-5; a weak D match, TRBD1 (6 bases). The V gene lost 9 bases and the J gene lost 7 bases, with 19 bases spanning the gap. CDR3 length: 14 amino acids. CDR1 is MNHNS, CDR2 SASEGT, per germline. CDR3 loop: CASGGPPSSQPQHF. The DNA of the CDR3 is TGTGCCAGTGGGGGCCCCCCGTCGTCCCAGCCCCAGCATTTT.

This clone was counted a few times. The chain is built from TRBV28 and TRBJ2-7; TRBD1 agrees at 7 bases. From germline, CDR1 is MDHEN and CDR2 SYDVKM. Trimming cost V 4 bases and J 5 bases; bases outside gene matches: 11. This CDR3 is built from 15 residues. This chain's CDR3 is CASSSPARQGHEQYF. The CDR3 nucleotides are TGTGCCAGCAGTTCCCCCGCCAGACAGGGCCACGAGCAGTACTTC. The full variable domain, rest sourced from reference TRBV28 and TRBJ2-7, is DVKVTQSSRYLVKRTGEKVFLECVQDMDHENMFWYRQDPGLGLRLIYFSYDVKMKEKGDIPEGYSVSREKKERFSLILESASTNQTSMYLCASSSPARQGHEQYFGPGTRLTVT.

This clone has only one observation. V gene TRBV10-3 combines with J gene TRBJ2-7, with TRBD1 matching over 9 bases. There are 14 residues in the CDR3. V gave up 10 bases and J gave up 4 bases; unmatched junction bases: 11. CDR1 ENHRY and CDR2 SYGVKD come from the germline V gene. CDR3 loop: CATQQGQGRYEQYF. For the CDR3, the DNA is TGTGCCACCCAACAGGGACAGGGAAGGTACGAGCAGTACTTC.

This rearrangement joins TRBV28 to TRBJ2-3; no clear D. This CDR3 comprises 12 residues. V lost 3 bases and J 2 bases, leaving 3 bases between the germline ends. CDR1 is MDHEN, CDR2 SYDVKM, per germline. CDR3 residues: CASSFPTDTQYF. The DNA of the CDR3 is TGTGCCAGCAGTTTCCCCACAGATACGCAGTATTTT.

The chain employs TRBV11-2 and TRBJ2-1; D is ambiguous. Looked up from germline, CDR1 is SGHAT and CDR2 is FQNNGV. V was shortened by 1 base and J by 4 bases, with 11 bases between the two germline ends. This CDR3 spans 15 amino acids. The DNA of the CDR3 is TGTGCCAGCAGCTTAGGACAATGGGCGTACAATGAGCAGTTCTTC. Amino acids: CASSLGQWAYNEQFF.

The chain has TRBV6-1 and TRBJ2-2, with D unresolved. Looked up from germline, CDR1 is MNHNS and CDR2 is SASEGT. The CDR3 runs to 15 residues. The V gene lost 1 base and the J gene lost 1 base, with 7 bases spanning the gap. CDR3 in DNA: TGTGCCAGCAGTGAAGTGAGAGGGAACACCGGGGAGCTGTTTTTT. Translating gives CASSEVRGNTGELFF.

The rearrangement uses TRBV28 and TRBJ2-7; unclear D gene. The length of the CDR3 is 13 residues. Germline-derived CDR1 and CDR2 are MDHEN and SYDVKM. With 4 bases removed from V and 3 bases from J, the gap between germline ends came to 10 bases. DNA of the CDR3: TGTGCCAGCAGTTCTGGCAAGGTCTACGAGCAGTACTTC. This codes for CASSSGKVYEQYF.

This rearrangement joins TRBV10-2 to TRBJ2-1, with unresolved D. Germline values: CDR1 WSHSY, CDR2 SAAADI. V was trimmed by 4 bases and J by 9 bases, leaving 10 bases between them. This CDR3 is built from 12 residues. The CDR3 protein is CASSVGVSEQFF. CDR3 sequence (DNA): TGCGCCAGCAGTGTAGGAGTTTCTGAGCAGTTCTTC.

This clone has only a few counts. The chain has TRBV4-1 and TRBJ2-1; D might be TRBD2 (6 bases). Germline V gene sequence: CDR1 MGHRA, CDR2 YSYEKL. The CDR3 has 15 residues. Trimming shortened V by 3 bases and J by 4 bases, and 13 bases separated the two germline ends. The CDR3 coding sequence is TGCGCCAGCAGCCAGATCGGGAGCGGGTACAATGAGCAGTTCTTC. Protein product: CASSQIGSGYNEQFF.